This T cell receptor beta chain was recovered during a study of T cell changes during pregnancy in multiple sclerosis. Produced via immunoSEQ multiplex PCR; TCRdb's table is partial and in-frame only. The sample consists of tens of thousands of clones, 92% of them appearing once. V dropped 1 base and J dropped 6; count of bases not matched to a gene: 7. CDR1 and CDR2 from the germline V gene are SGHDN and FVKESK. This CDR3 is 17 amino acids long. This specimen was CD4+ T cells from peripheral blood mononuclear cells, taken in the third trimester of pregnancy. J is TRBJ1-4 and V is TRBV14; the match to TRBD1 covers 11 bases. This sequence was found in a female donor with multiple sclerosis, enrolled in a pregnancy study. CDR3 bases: TGTGCCAGCAGCCAAGGGACAGGGGGCTCCTTACATGAAAAACTGTTTTTT. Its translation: CASSQGTGGSLHEKLFF.